This T cell receptor beta chain originates from a study of long-term antiretroviral therapy in people with HIV. Survey level was the resolution at which the v3.0 immunoSEQ assay ran. Assay used: immunoSEQ multiplex PCR; TCRdb lists only in-frame clones, some missing. Of tens of thousands of clones in the sample, roughly 80% are singletons; the top ten hold around 5%. This clone was seen only once. Sample: unsorted PBMCs, taken 1.5 years after starting antiretroviral therapy. The source of this sequence is a young man with HIV.

CDR3 loop: CASSIQPYSNQPQHF. CDR3 nucleotide sequence: TGTGCCAGTAGCATACAACCCTATAGCAATCAGCCCCAGCATTTT. J is TRBJ1-5 and V is TRBV19; no clear D gene. V was trimmed by 6 bases and J by 0 bases, leaving 12 bases between them. CDR1 and CDR2 (germline): LNHDA, SQIVND (reference sequence). This CDR3 comprises 15 residues. Complete variable domain (other parts from reference TRBV19 and TRBJ1-5): DGGITQSPKYLFRKEGQNVTLSCEQNLNHDAMYWYRQDPGQGLRLIYYSQIVNDFQKGDIAEGYSVSREKKESFPLTVTSAQKNPTAFYLCASSIQPYSNQPQHFGDGTRLSIL.